Sequencing of this T cell receptor (beta chain) was carried out in a study of shared clonotypes between healthy human individuals. The study, taken as a whole, reports: Sampling covered nothing but blood. Tissue TCR repertoires likely differ from those found in blood. Some naive CD4 clonotypes, roughly 5%, turned up in common across a few donors. Richness estimates generally favored naive over memory subsets.

Data came from immunoSEQ multiplex PCR; TCRdb stores just in-frame clones and leaves some out. In the table there are some 1,100,000 clones, about 80% of which are singletons. The V end was cut by 5 bases, the J end by 0 bases, with 11 bases between. The CDR3 has 16 amino acids. CDR1 is SGHTA, CDR2 FQGTGA, per germline. For this clone: Its cognate antigen is unknown.

This TCR came from a man younger than 35 in good health. Some clones in this sample may be carry-over from other donors' samples. Sequenced sample: memory CD4+ T cells from PBMCs. Noted subset: CD45RA-negative fraction. J is TRBJ2-6 and V is TRBV7-3; D remains ambiguous. CDR3 nucleotides: TGTGCCAGCAGCATCAACCCTAACTCTGGGGCCAACGTCCTGACTTTC. Residues: CASSINPNSGANVLTF.